A single sample gave rise to the 8 T cell receptor beta chains below, sequenced in a study of spatial heterogeneity in lung cancer. Regarding the study as a whole: It was found that expanded intratumoral alpha and beta TCR counts tracked tumor mutation counts.

The antigens for these receptors are not known. A single record per CDR3 protein comes from TCRdb applying MiXCR to the 5' RACE reads. The table includes about 2,300 distinct CDR3 sequences, around a fifth detected once. Sample time point: sample taken at primary tumor resection. Specimen: lung tumor tissue, collected at surgery. The receptor set was obtained from a male donor with early-stage non-small cell lung cancer.

This clonotype appeared once. V gene TRBV20-1 combines with J gene TRBJ2-5; 7 nucleotides match TRBD2. There are 12 residues in the CDR3. Trimming at V came to 7 bases and at J to 2 bases, leaving 4 bases not matched to a gene. The germline CDR1 and CDR2 sequences are DFQATT and SNEGSKA (reference sequence). CDR3 nucleotides: TGCAGTGTCAAGCGGGGTCAAGAGACCCAGTACTTC. Encoded protein: CSVKRGQETQYF.

This chain uses TRBV5-6 with TRBJ1-4; D call uncertain. Trimming pared 4 bases from V and 5 bases from J, leaving 12 bases between. The CDR3 loop spans 14 amino acids. From germline, CDR1 is SGHDT and CDR2 YYEEEE. The CDR3 nucleotides read TGTGCCAGCAGCGGGAGGTGGAGAAATGAAAAACTGTTTTTT. Its translation is CASSGRWRNEKLFF.

The V and J genes are TRBV7-2 and TRBJ2-3, with D perhaps TRBD2 (5 bases). The V gene's germline CDR1 is SGHTA and CDR2 FQGNSA. The germline V and J ends were trimmed by 5 bases and 5 bases, with 8 bases remaining between them. The CDR3 is made up of 12 amino acids. Here the CDR3 DNA reads TGTGCCAGCAGCAAACTAGTAGATACGCAGTATTTT. It encodes CASSKLVDTQYF.

This clonotype is medium-sized within its sample. A junction boundary mismatches the germline segment, possibly from a read error. DNA of the CDR3: TGTTCACCCAGGCTAGCGGGAGTCGTAACCAACTATGAGCAGTTCTTC. It translates to CSPRLAGVVTNYEQFF. The chain carries TRBV29-1 and TRBJ2-1, with 10 bases that match TRBD2. This CDR3 has 16 residues. CDR1 and CDR2 (germline): SQVTM, ANQGSEA.

In this sample, this clonotype is medium-sized. This chain joins TRBV6-1 and TRBJ1-2, with D possibly matching TRBD1 (5 bases). V gave up 0 bases and J gave up 4 bases, with 9 bases separating them. CDR1 and CDR2 from the germline V gene are MNHNS and SASEGT. The CDR3 is made up of 14 amino acids. CDR3 coding DNA: TGTGCCAGCAGTGAAGCCGGGGGTGCCTATGGCTACACCTTC. Translation gives CASSEAGGAYGYTF.

This chain connects TRBV28 to TRBJ2-7, with a weak D call TRBD1 (5 bases). The V end was cut by 2 bases, the J end by 0 bases, with 8 bases between. The germline gives CDR1 MDHEN, CDR2 SYDVKM. The CDR3 covers 14 residues. The CDR3 sequence is CASSLTGPSYEQYF. For the CDR3, the DNA is TGTGCCAGCAGTTTAACAGGCCCCTCCTACGAGCAGTACTTC.

The chain recombines TRBV30 with TRBJ1-5, with D perhaps TRBD1 (6 bases). The length of the CDR3 is 14 residues. Trimming removed 4 bases at V and 6 bases at J, with 16 bases between. CDR1 is GTSNPN, CDR2 SVGIG, per germline (reference sequence). The DNA for the CDR3 is TGTGCCTGGACCTCCTCGGGGGCAGGTCAGCCCCAGCATTTT. It specifies CAWTSSGAGQPQHF. The full variable domain, its missing parts supplied by reference TRBV30 and TRBJ1-5, is SQTIHQWPATLVQPVGSPLSLECTVEGTSNPNLYWYRQAAGRGLQLLFYSVGIGQISSEVPQNLSASRPQDRQFILSSKKLLLSDSGFYLCAWTSSGAGQPQHFGDGTRLSIL.

This clonotype turned up a few times. The chain carries TRBV12-3 or TRBV12-4 and TRBJ2-2; TRBD2 matches at 14 bases. The V segment lost 6 bases and the J segment 7 bases; nucleotides outside the gene matches: 7. The CDR3 sequence is 16 residues long. The CDR3 sequence: CASRLGTSGRVGELFF. The CDR3 bases are TGTGCCAGCAGACTCGGGACTAGCGGGAGAGTCGGGGAGCTGTTTTTT.